This T cell receptor (beta chain) was observed in a study of Tregs in tolerant kidney transplant recipients. Per the germline V gene, CDR1 is DFQATT and CDR2 is SNEGSKA (reference sequence). This CDR3 spans 14 amino acids. V was clipped by 3 bases and J by 0 bases, with 9 bases between them. Clones were sequenced by immunoSEQ multiplex PCR, and TCRdb holds only the in-frame ones, with some missing. The sample shows approximately 52,000 clones, and roughly 0.8% sits with its ten largest clones. As concerns this clone: The read ends 3 residues shy of where the CDR3 ends; the end is completed using the germline J gene.

The specimen was CD4+ T cells from blood, collected before the transplant. The sequence came from a human donor who received a combined kidney and bone marrow transplant. This chain links TRBV20-1 with TRBJ1-3, with D possibly being TRBD1 (5 bases). CDR3 loop: CSASGGYSGNTIYF. The CDR3 bases that were read are TGCAGTGCTAGCGGGGGATACTCTGGAAACACC.